This entry concerns a single TCR beta chain. Its antigen remains unknown. TCRbeta library preparation incorporated unique molecular identifiers. TCRdb re-derived calls from the PCR reads in MiXCR, one entry per CDR3 protein. The sample contains about 980,000 distinct CDR3 sequences, roughly 31% of which appear only once. The data stem from a study of T-cell reconstitution after alpha-beta-depleted transplantation in children. Study-wide points: The high TCRbeta diversity at day 60 in some patients came from surviving recipient T cells and thymic progenitors. T-cell numbers and diversity one year post-transplant derived largely from freshly generated T cells.

CDR1 is LNHDA and CDR2 is SQIVND in the germline V gene (reference sequence). The CDR3 consists of 14 residues. V lost 5 bases, J lost 2 bases, and 13 bases lay in between. The J gene is TRBJ2-7, the V gene TRBV19, with D hard to call. The origin of this receptor is a boy younger than two who had a stem cell transplant for SCID, so the T cells may come from the graft donor. The specimen comprised PBMCs, mostly from graft donor cells, sampled 360 days after TCRalphabeta/CD19-depleted stem cell transplant. In nucleotides, the CDR3 is TGTGCCAGTAGTCCTCCCGGGCCACCCTACGAGCAGTACTTC. Residues: CASSPPGPPYEQYF.